The 25 T cell receptor beta chains below all came from one sample that was sequenced in a study of blood T cell repertoires in COVID-19. Libraries were prepared by immunoSEQ multiplex PCR; TCRdb keeps only in-frame clonotypes and omits some of them. In the table there are around 300,000 clones, approximately 91% of which are singletons. Sequencing was done on a sample of peripheral blood. The receptor source for this set is a young man with active or convalescent COVID-19.

The CDR3 region has the DNA TGTGCCACCAGAAGTGGAGGAGGCGAGCAGTACTTC. This sequence encodes CATRSGGGEQYF. The chain links TRBV6-6 to TRBJ2-7; a weak D match, TRBD2 (5 bases). The germline V and J ends were trimmed by 10 bases and 6 bases, with 16 bases remaining between them. From germline, CDR1 is MNHNY and CDR2 SVGAGI (reference sequence). The CDR3 is 12 residues long.

This CDR3 is CASSFGTGAGLSGYTF. In DNA form, the CDR3 reads TGTGCCAGCAGCTTTGGGACAGGGGCGGGTTTGAGTGGCTACACCTTC. The gene calls are TRBV5-6 and TRBJ1-2, with 10 bases that match TRBD1. CDR1 is SGHDT, CDR2 YYEEEE, per germline. Trimming cost V 2 bases and J 7 bases; bases outside gene matches: 11. This CDR3 is 16 amino acids long.

The rearrangement joins TRBV7-2 to TRBJ1-5, with unresolved D. Germline CDR1 and CDR2: SGHTA and FQGNSA. V lost 0 bases to trimming and J lost 0 bases, with 24 bases between them. The CDR3 runs 21 residues. The CDR3, as DNA: TGTGCCAGCAGCTTAGCCCTTAGAATTGGGCCTACCCGTTATAGCAATCAGCCCCAGCATTTT. It codes for CASSLALRIGPTRYSNQPQHF.

The CDR3 sequence is CASSGYRVGATEAFF. In nucleotides, the CDR3 is TGTGCCAGTAGTGGTTACAGGGTTGGGGCCACTGAAGCTTTCTTT. The chain couples TRBV19 to TRBJ1-1; D is possibly TRBD1 (6 bases). Trimming stripped 5 bases from V and 4 bases from J, with 17 bases between. The length of the CDR3 is 15 residues. The V gene's germline CDR1 is LNHDA and CDR2 SQIVND (reference sequence).

The rearrangement uses TRBV13 and TRBJ2-1; TRBD2 aligns across 13 bases. The V gene end was trimmed by 3 bases and the J gene end by 6 bases; junction bases not matched to a gene: 2. Germline lookup yields CDR1 PRHDT and CDR2 FYEKMQ (reference sequence). This CDR3 has 15 residues. The CDR3 region has the DNA TGTGCCAGCAGCTTGGGACTAGCGGGGCCCAATGAGCAGTTCTTC. It translates to CASSLGLAGPNEQFF.

This chain links TRBV18 with TRBJ2-1, with 13 bases fitting TRBD2. The ends lost 3 bases at V and 3 bases at J; junction bases unmatched: 5. The CDR3 extends over 17 amino acids. Germline assignment: CDR1 KGHSH and CDR2 LQKENI. The CDR3 region has the DNA TGTGCCAGCTCACCCCGGACTAGCGGGGGAAGCTACAATGAGCAGTTCTTC. Residues: CASSPRTSGGSYNEQFF.

This clone was seen just once. Additional DNA sequences in this sample encode the identical CDR3. The chain recombines TRBV3-1 (or the pseudogene TRBV3-2) with TRBJ2-7; tentatively, D is TRBD1 (6 bases). The germline gives CDR1 LGHDT, CDR2 YNNKEL (reference sequence). The CDR3 sequence is 13 residues long. V lost 4 bases and J lost 2, with 9 bases in between. The CDR3 DNA follows: TGTGCCAGCAGCCTTGGACAGACCTACGAGCAGTACTTC. Translation gives CASSLGQTYEQYF.

This rearrangement joins TRBV6-5 to TRBJ1-5, with D unresolved. The CDR3 extends over 15 amino acids. Per germline, CDR1 MNHEY and CDR2 SVGAGI. The V end was cut by 6 bases, the J end by 0 bases, with 12 bases between. The CDR3 DNA is TGTGCCAGCAGGCCTATGAGGGTTAGCAATCAGCCCCAGCATTTT. Protein sequence: CASRPMRVSNQPQHF.

The J gene is TRBJ2-7, the V gene TRBV4-3; D perhaps matches TRBD2 (6 bases). V was clipped by 0 bases and J by 1 base, with 10 bases between them. Germline values: CDR1 LGHNA, CDR2 YSLEER. The CDR3 runs 15 residues. CDR3 nucleotides: TGCGCCAGCAGCCAAGATTGGAGGGGTTCCTACGAGCAGTACTTC. Encoded protein: CASSQDWRGSYEQYF.

This chain connects TRBV5-6 to TRBJ1-4; 10 bases agree with TRBD1. From germline, CDR1 is SGHDT and CDR2 YYEEEE. Trimming took 4 bases from V and 6 from J; bases not matched to a gene: 6. The CDR3 contains 15 residues. The CDR3 reads CASSPGTGVDEKLFF. The CDR3 bases are TGTGCCAGCAGCCCCGGGACAGGGGTGGATGAAAAACTGTTTTTT.

This chain connects TRBV6-2 or TRBV6-3 to TRBJ1-5, with a possible D match to TRBD1 (6 bases). CDR1 is MNHEY, CDR2 SVGEGT, per germline. CDR3 size: 18 residues. Deletions cut 2 bases from V and 2 bases from J, with 19 bases between. In DNA, the CDR3 is TGTGCCAGCAGTTACGCCATTGGACAGAACCCTCGCAATCAGCCCCAGCATTTT. As protein: CASSYAIGQNPRNQPQHF.

In its sample, this clone was seen once. J is TRBJ2-7 and V is TRBV9; 8 bases align to TRBD1. With V trimmed by 1 base and J by 5 bases, 5 bases remained unmatched. The CDR3 is made up of 14 amino acids. The V gene's germline CDR1 is SGDLS and CDR2 YYNGEE. Written as DNA, the CDR3 is TGTGCCAGCAGCGTAAACATACAGGGGGACGAGCAGTACTTC. This encodes CASSVNIQGDEQYF.

Of note for this clone: The sample has other DNA sequences that encode this CDR3 too. V usage is TRBV5-1 and J usage is TRBJ2-5, with D maybe TRBD2 (5 bases). Trimming removed 4 bases from V and 1 base from J, with 14 bases in between. Germline CDR1 reads SGHRS; CDR2 reads YFSETQ. The CDR3 has 15 amino acids. The CDR3 sequence is CASSLGSGGQETQYF. In nucleotides, the CDR3 is TGCGCCAGCAGCCTGGGAAGCGGCGGCCAAGAGACCCAGTACTTC.

On this clone: The sample contains more than one DNA sequence encoding this CDR3. V gene TRBV9 combines with J gene TRBJ2-7, with 7 bases fitting TRBD1. Trimming cost V 0 bases and J 1 base; bases outside gene matches: 4. The CDR3 is made up of 15 amino acids. Per germline, CDR1 SGDLS and CDR2 YYNGEE. CDR3 DNA: TGTGCCAGCAGCGTAGAGGCAGGGGGTTCCTACGAGCAGTACTTC. It specifies CASSVEAGGSYEQYF.

V and J are TRBV18 and TRBJ2-5; D uncertain. With 1 base removed from V and 1 base from J, the gap between germline ends came to 7 bases. The CDR3 loop spans 14 amino acids. Germline values: CDR1 KGHSH, CDR2 LQKENI. The CDR3 here is CASSPQHRQETQYF. The CDR3 DNA follows: TGTGCCAGCTCACCACAACATCGCCAAGAGACCCAGTACTTC.

This clone appeared a few times. The chain uses TRBV9 and TRBJ2-1, with a possible D match to TRBD2 (6 bases). V was trimmed by 1 base and J by 9 bases, leaving 14 bases between them. The CDR3 sequence is 14 residues long. The germline V gene has CDR1 SGDLS and CDR2 YYNGEE. In nucleotides, the CDR3 is TGTGCCAGCAGCGTAACCGGGGCGGGGAGTGAGCAGTTCTTC. It encodes CASSVTGAGSEQFF.

The J gene is TRBJ1-2, the V gene TRBV9, with a possible D match to TRBD1 (6 bases). Germline CDR1 is SGDLS and CDR2 is YYNGEE. The CDR3 loop spans 14 amino acids. Trimming removed 0 bases at V and 7 bases at J, with 13 bases between. The CDR3: CASSVAGGASGYTF. The CDR3 DNA sequence: TGTGCCAGCAGCGTAGCTGGGGGCGCTAGTGGCTACACCTTC.

The chain joins TRBV27 to TRBJ1-2; D uncertain. V gave up 5 bases and J gave up 4 bases, with 11 bases separating them. CDR1 is MNHEY, CDR2 SMNVEV, per germline (reference sequence). This CDR3 spans 13 amino acids. CDR3 nucleotides: TGTGCCAGCAGTCCCACGGGTTCCTATGGCTACACCTTC. The encoded protein is CASSPTGSYGYTF.

This clone has a handful of counts. This chain connects TRBV14 to TRBJ1-2; D is possibly TRBD1 (5 bases). CDR3 size: 15 residues. Germline CDR1 is SGHDN and CDR2 is FVKESK. The V gene lost 0 bases and the J gene lost 5 bases, with 13 bases spanning the gap. The CDR3 here is CASSQDRGGYYGYTF. The DNA for the CDR3 is TGTGCCAGCAGCCAAGATCGGGGGGGGTATTATGGCTACACCTTC. The variable domain in full, with the rest retrieved from reference TRBV14 and TRBJ1-2, is EAGVTQFPSHSVIEKGQTVTLRCDPISGHDNLYWYRRVMGKEIKFLLHFVKESKQDESGMPNNRFLAERTGGTYSTLKVQPAELEDSGVYFCASSQDRGGYYGYTFGSGTRLTVV.

The rearrangement links TRBV25-1 to TRBJ1-2; TRBD1 matches at 11 bases. The CDR3 has 18 amino acids. CDR1 and CDR2 from the germline V gene are MGHDK and SYGVNS. V lost 6 bases, J lost 2 bases, and 14 bases stayed unmatched. For the CDR3, the DNA is TGTGCCAGCAGGCCGACCTCAGGACAGGGGGCGAGGAACTATGGCTACACCTTC. It encodes CASRPTSGQGARNYGYTF.

This chain uses TRBV28 with TRBJ2-2; D not resolved. V was clipped by 6 bases and J by 0 bases, with 14 bases between them. Germline loops: CDR1 MDHEN, CDR2 SYDVKM. There are 16 residues in the CDR3. CDR3 protein: CASRHGWAPNTGELFF. The CDR3 coding sequence is TGTGCCAGCAGACACGGTTGGGCCCCGAACACCGGGGAGCTGTTTTTT.

CDR3 protein: CASSNRDLQFF. CDR3 coding DNA: TGTGCCAGCAGTAACCGGGACTTGCAGTTCTTC. The chain combines TRBV6-2 or TRBV6-3 with TRBJ2-1; the D gene is possibly TRBD2 (6 bases). The CDR3 length is 11 residues. The V end lost 5 bases, the J end lost 12 bases, and 11 bases lay between the germline ends. Germline-derived CDR1 and CDR2 are MNHEY and SVGEGT.

The J gene is TRBJ1-4, the V gene TRBV10-3; no reliable D call. The CDR3 is made up of 13 amino acids. The germline V gene has CDR1 ENHRY and CDR2 SYGVKD. Trimming cost V 6 bases and J 5 bases, with 10 bases left between them. The chain's CDR3 is CAISQTQNEKLFF. CDR3 bases: TGTGCCATCAGCCAGACTCAGAATGAAAAACTGTTTTTT.

The chain uses TRBV25-1 and TRBJ1-1; maybe TRBD1 (6 bases). CDR3 size: 15 residues. The V gene lost 6 bases and the J gene lost 0 bases, with 14 bases spanning the gap. Germline lookup yields CDR1 MGHDK and CDR2 SYGVNS. CDR3 sequence: CASRPTGFLNTEAFF. Written as DNA, the CDR3 is TGTGCCAGCAGACCGACAGGTTTTCTGAACACTGAAGCTTTCTTT.

This chain joins TRBV25-1 and TRBJ1-3; no reliable D call. V was pared by 5 bases and J by 12 bases, with 14 bases between. Germline loops: CDR1 MGHDK, CDR2 SYGVNS. This CDR3 contains 12 residues. Written as DNA, the CDR3 is TGTGCCAGCAGTAACGAGGGTCGATTCATATATTTT. This codes for CASSNEGRFIYF.